This T cell receptor beta chain is from a study of cytomegalovirus exposure and HLA in healthy donors. Notes on the study in general: Rarity characterized most TCR sequences, yet some public TCRs appeared in many donors. As a later analysis showed, a missense DCLRE1C variant was linked to trimming of TCR beta V- and J-genes.

Regarding donors, all were healthy bone marrow donors. The PCR had 60 Vbeta and 13 Jbeta primers. Sequenced by immunoSEQ multiplex PCR; TCRdb stores in-frame clones only, minus some. Among over 100,000 clones, around 83% were seen once, and the ten largest hold about 7.4%. CDR1 is KGHSH and CDR2 is LQKENI in the germline V gene. This CDR3 is built from 16 residues. V shed 2 bases, J shed 1 base, and the junction held 3 bases outside the gene matches. A word on this clone: The antigen remains undetermined.

This chain uses TRBV18 with TRBJ1-5, with 9 bases identical to TRBD1. Source material: PBMCs. The clonotype comes from a woman between 50 and 59 years old in good health and CMV-seropositive. For the CDR3, the DNA is TGTGCCAGCTCACCAGGGGACAGGGAGAGCAATCAGCCCCAGCATTTT. Protein product: CASSPGDRESNQPQHF.